This T cell receptor beta chain was sequenced in a study of T cells after posttransplantation cyclophosphamide. This table comes from immunoSEQ multiplex PCR, and its TCRdb copy is limited to in-frame clones, with some not included. The data contain roughly 21,000 clones, 80% to 90% of them singletons. Sampled 1 year posttransplant, controls received myeloablative marrow transplants, methotrexate and a calcineurin inhibitor. This CDR3 has 14 amino acids. J gave up 6 bases and V 5 bases, and 5 bases lay outside the gene matches. Germline CDR1 is SEHNR and CDR2 is FQNEAQ (reference sequence). Overall study findings and caveats: Recipient CMV seropositivity and CMV reactivation strongly tracked TRB clonality. Donor CD8+ memory clones often dominated recipient blood repertoires at later times. TRB overlap between skin or GI tissue T cells and blood was limited.

In this sample, this clone turned up a few times. Antigen unknown. The TCR comes from a female patient between 30 and 40 years old who received an allogeneic stem cell transplant from an unrelated donor, was CMV-positive, and had acute and chronic GVHD. Some T cells may possibly be graft donor cells. This rearrangement joins TRBV7-9 to TRBJ1-5; 9 positions match TRBD1. Specimen: PBMCs, collected roughly 49 weeks after allogeneic stem cell transplant with calcineurin inhibitor and methotrexate. DNA of the CDR3: TGTGCCAGCAGCCGGGGACAGGGCGGTCAGCCCCAGCATTTT. The encoded protein is CASSRGQGGQPQHF.